These 7 T cell receptor beta chains came from one sample sequenced in a study of post-analysis software for immune sequencing data. Overall study results and limits: When patients were compared with controls, 5 or 6 TRBV segments were more frequent, TRBV5-6, TRBV5-1 and TRBV20-1 among them.

These receptors have no identified antigens. cDNA libraries of TCR beta carried unique molecular identifiers. In TCRdb, the PCR reads were re-called with MiXCR into one record per CDR3 protein. The sample records some 190,000 distinct CDR3 sequences, 25% to 35% being singletons. Sequencing was carried out using blood. These receptors were obtained from a girl aged 2 to 17 with multiple sclerosis.

The V and J genes are TRBV5-1 and TRBJ2-1; D perhaps matches TRBD1 (11 bases). The CDR3 covers 19 residues. CDR1 SGHRS and CDR2 YFSETQ come from the germline V gene. The V end lost 3 bases, the J end lost 9 bases, and 31 bases lay between the germline ends. The CDR3 DNA sequence: TGCGCCAGCAGCTACCGGACAGGGGGCGGCTCTAGCGGGAGTGGTGAGCAGTTCTTC. Amino acid sequence: CASSYRTGGGSSGSGEQFF.

The genes are TRBV29-1 and TRBJ1-1, with unresolved D. Per the germline V gene, CDR1 is SQVTM and CDR2 is ANQGSEA. Trimming took off 1 base at V and 0 bases at J, with 6 bases between the two ends. CDR3 size: 13 residues. The CDR3 is CSVEGQLNTEAFF. For the CDR3, the DNA is TGCAGCGTTGAAGGGCAGTTGAACACTGAAGCTTTCTTT.

With regard to this clonotype: A much more abundant neighbour one base away suggests this may be a read error. The DNA for the CDR3 is TGTGCCAGCAGCCAATCGGGGGGAGGCAATGAGCAGTACTTC. Translating it yields CASSQSGGGNEQYF. The rearrangement uses TRBV16 and TRBJ2-5; TRBD2 might be the D (6 bases). The germline V gene encodes CDR1 KGHSY and CDR2 FQNENV. The CDR3 totals 14 residues. Trimming pared 0 bases from V and 11 bases from J, leaving 16 bases between.

The table lists this clonotype with many counts. The chain combines TRBV20-1 with TRBJ2-7, with D hard to call. This CDR3 region has 15 residues. V lost 5 bases and J lost 5, with 22 bases in between. The V gene's germline CDR1 is DFQATT and CDR2 SNEGSKA (reference sequence). The CDR3 here is CSAPRVRPLGNEQYF. DNA of the CDR3: TGCAGTGCTCCACGTGTGCGCCCTCTGGGCAACGAGCAGTACTTC.

This clonotype occurred many times. V and J are TRBV9 and TRBJ2-7; D is possibly TRBD2 (5 bases). Trimming shortened V by 3 bases and J by 1 base, and 14 bases separated the two germline ends. The CDR3 contains 15 residues. The germline CDR1 and CDR2 sequences are SGDLS and YYNGEE. This CDR3 is CASSAGLDFSYEQYF. The CDR3 DNA sequence: TGTGCCAGCAGCGCTGGTCTGGACTTTTCCTACGAGCAGTACTTC.

This clonotype has only a few counts. J is TRBJ1-2 and V is TRBV27; TRBD1 agrees at 7 bases. Germline assignment: CDR1 MNHEY and CDR2 SMNVEV (reference sequence). The ends lost 4 bases at V and 7 bases at J; junction bases unmatched: 15. The CDR3 sequence is 16 residues long. Here the CDR3 reads CASSSKTGPPFAGYTF. The CDR3 DNA follows: TGTGCCAGCAGTTCGAAGACAGGGCCCCCATTTGCTGGCTACACCTTC.

Worth noting for this clonotype: A much larger clonotype is one base distant, so this may be a read error. The gene calls are TRBV5-1 and TRBJ2-5; 8 bases are a match to TRBD1. The trim removed 3 bases at V and 11 bases at J, leaving 18 bases unmatched. Germline CDR1 and CDR2: SGHRS and YFSETQ. The length of the CDR3 is 16 residues. The DNA for the CDR3 is TGCGCCAGCAGCTACGAAGCCGGGACAGGTACCGGTGAGCAGTACTTC. Its translation: CASSYEAGTGTGEQYF.